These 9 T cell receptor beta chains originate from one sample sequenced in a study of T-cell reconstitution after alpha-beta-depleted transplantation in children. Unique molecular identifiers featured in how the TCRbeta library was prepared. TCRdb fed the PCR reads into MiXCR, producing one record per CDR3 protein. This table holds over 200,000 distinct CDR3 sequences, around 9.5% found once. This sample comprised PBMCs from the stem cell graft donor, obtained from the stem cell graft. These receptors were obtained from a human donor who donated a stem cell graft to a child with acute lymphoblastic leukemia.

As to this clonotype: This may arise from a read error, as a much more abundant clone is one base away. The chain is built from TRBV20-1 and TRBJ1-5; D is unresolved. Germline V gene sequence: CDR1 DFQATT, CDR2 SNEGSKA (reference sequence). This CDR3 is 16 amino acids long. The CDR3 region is CSARDLSTPGNQPKHF. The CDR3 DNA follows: TGCAGTGCTAGAGATCTTTCAACCCCGGGCAATCAGCCCAAGCATTTT.

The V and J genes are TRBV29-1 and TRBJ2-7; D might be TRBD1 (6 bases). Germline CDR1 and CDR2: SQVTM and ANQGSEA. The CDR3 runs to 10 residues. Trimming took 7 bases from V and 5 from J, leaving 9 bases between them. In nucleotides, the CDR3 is TGCAGCGCCCGACAGGACGAGCAGTACTTC. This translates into CSARQDEQYF.

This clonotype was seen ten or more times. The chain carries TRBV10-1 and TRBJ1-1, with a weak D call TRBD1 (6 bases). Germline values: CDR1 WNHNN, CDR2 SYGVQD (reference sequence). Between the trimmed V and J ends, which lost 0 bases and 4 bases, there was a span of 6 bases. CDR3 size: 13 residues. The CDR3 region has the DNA TGCGCCAGCAGTGAGTCAGGGGGCACTGAAGCTTTCTTT. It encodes CASSESGGTEAFF.

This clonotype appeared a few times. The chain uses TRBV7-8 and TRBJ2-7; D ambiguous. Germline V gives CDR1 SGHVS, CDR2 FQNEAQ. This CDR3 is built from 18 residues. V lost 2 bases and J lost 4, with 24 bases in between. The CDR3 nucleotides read TGTGCCAGCAGCTTAACCCCCCCACCGCAGGTCAATGAGTACGAGCAGTACTTC. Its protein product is CASSLTPPPQVNEYEQYF.

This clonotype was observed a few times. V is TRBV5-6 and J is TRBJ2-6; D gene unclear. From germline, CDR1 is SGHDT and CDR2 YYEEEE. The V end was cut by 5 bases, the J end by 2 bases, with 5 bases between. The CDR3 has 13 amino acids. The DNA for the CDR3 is TGTGCCAGCAGGGGGACTGGGGCCAACGTCCTGACTTTC. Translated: CASRGTGANVLTF.

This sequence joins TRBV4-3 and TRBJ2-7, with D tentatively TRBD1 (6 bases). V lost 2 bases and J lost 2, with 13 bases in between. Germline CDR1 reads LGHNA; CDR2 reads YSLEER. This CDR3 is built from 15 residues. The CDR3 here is CASSQYGQPTYEQYF. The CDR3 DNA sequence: TGCGCCAGCAGCCAATACGGACAGCCGACCTACGAGCAGTACTTC.

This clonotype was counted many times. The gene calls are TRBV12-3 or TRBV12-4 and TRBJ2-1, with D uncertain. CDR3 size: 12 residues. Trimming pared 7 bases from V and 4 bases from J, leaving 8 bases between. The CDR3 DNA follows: TGTGCCAGCACCGATTTATACAATGAGCAGTTCTTC. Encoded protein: CASTDLYNEQFF.

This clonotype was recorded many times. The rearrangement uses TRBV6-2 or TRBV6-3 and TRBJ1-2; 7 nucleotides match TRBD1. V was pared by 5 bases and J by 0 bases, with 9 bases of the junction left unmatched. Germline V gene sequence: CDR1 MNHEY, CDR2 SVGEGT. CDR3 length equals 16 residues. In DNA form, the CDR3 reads TGTGCCAGCAGTACAAAAACCGGGACAGCTAACTATGGCTACACCTTC. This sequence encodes CASSTKTGTANYGYTF.

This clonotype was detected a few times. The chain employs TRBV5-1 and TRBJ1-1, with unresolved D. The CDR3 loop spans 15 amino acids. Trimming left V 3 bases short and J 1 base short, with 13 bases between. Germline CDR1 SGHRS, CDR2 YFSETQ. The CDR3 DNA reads TGCGCCAGCAGCTCCGGGCCGGGTCGGAACACTGAAGCTTTCTTT. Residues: CASSSGPGRNTEAFF.